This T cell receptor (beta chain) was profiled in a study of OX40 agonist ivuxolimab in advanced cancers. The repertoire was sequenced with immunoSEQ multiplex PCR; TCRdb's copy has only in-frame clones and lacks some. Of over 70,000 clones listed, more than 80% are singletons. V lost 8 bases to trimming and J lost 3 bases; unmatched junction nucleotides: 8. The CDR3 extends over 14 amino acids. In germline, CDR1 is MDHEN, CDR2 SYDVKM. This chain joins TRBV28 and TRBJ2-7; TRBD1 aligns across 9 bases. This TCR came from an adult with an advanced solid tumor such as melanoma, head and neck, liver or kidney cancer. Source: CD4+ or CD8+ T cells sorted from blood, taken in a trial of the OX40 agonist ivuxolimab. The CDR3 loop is CASARQGGHYEQYF. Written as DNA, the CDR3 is TGTGCCAGCGCCAGACAGGGGGGGCACTACGAGCAGTACTTC.